What follows describes a single T cell receptor (beta chain). The source of the sample is a study of neurological immune-mediated disorders. Study-level information: Secondary progressive cases numbered 3 among the roughly 34 multiple sclerosis patients, while the other 31 were relapsing-remitting.

Trimming removed 3 bases from V and 9 bases from J; junction bases left unmatched: 16. Germline loops: CDR1 DFQATT, CDR2 SNEGSKA (reference sequence). The CDR3 consists of 16 residues. MiXCR, run by TCRdb on the 5' RACE reads, gives a single entry per CDR3 protein. The sample lists tens of thousands of distinct CDR3 sequences; 4.5% were seen once. The origin of this receptor is a woman aged 55-69 years with multiple sclerosis. Sequencing input: PBMCs. The chain carries TRBV20-1 and TRBJ2-1, with 8 bases identical to TRBD2. This CDR3 is CSARATTAGLGSEQFF. As DNA, the CDR3 is TGCAGTGCTAGGGCGACGACTGCGGGACTAGGGTCTGAGCAGTTCTTC.